This T cell receptor beta chain was captured by sequencing in a study of PD-1 blockade in classical Hodgkin lymphoma. Whole-study findings and limits: Prior to therapy, complete responders displayed diversity much like that of newly diagnosed patients. Patients who initiated nivolumab within 1 year of ASCT were excluded.

CDR3 length: 13 residues. The ends were cut back, 4 bases at V and 6 bases at J, with 10 bases in the middle. Germline V gene sequence: CDR1 SGHTA, CDR2 FQGNSA. As to this clone: Its target is not known.

Here immunoSEQ multiplex PCR was the method, and the copy in TCRdb shows in-frame clones only, minus some. The table lists roughly 25,000 clones, roughly 86% of them singletons, with around a tenth in the top ten. Every one of the patients relapsed after autologous stem cell transplantation (brentuximab vedotin exposure was variable). This sequence joins TRBV7-2 and TRBJ1-5; D gene uncertain. This sequence originates from a human donor with classical Hodgkin lymphoma. This sample comprised peripheral blood mononuclear cells (PBMCs), obtained before the second cycle of nivolumab. CDR3: CASSSYGVQPQHF. CDR3 coding DNA: TGTGCCAGCAGCTCCTACGGAGTTCAGCCCCAGCATTTT.